This TCR beta chain is from a study of immune evolution from preneoplasia to lung adenocarcinoma. Clones were sequenced by immunoSEQ multiplex PCR, and TCRdb holds only the in-frame ones, with some missing. The sample has thousands of clones, 75% to 80% seen once. The CDR3 totals 12 residues. Trimming shortened V by 0 bases and J by 1 base, and 3 bases separated the two germline ends. CDR1 is GTSNPN and CDR2 is SVGIG in the germline V gene (reference sequence). Histologic diagnosis was independently verified by two lung pathologists. Findings and limits, study-wide: From normal lung to invasive adenocarcinoma, top clone frequencies appeared to decrease.

About this clone: The antigen remains undetermined.

The clonotype comes from a person between 60 and 79 years old with lung adenocarcinoma. The chain recombines TRBV30 with TRBJ1-1, with D hard to call. Input material: FFPE adjacent normal lung tissue. CDR3 DNA: TGTGCCTGGAGTGTGGGGAACACTGAAGCTTTCTTT. It specifies CAWSVGNTEAFF.